The 5 T cell receptor beta chains given below trace back to one sample, sequenced in a study of blood T cell repertoires in COVID-19. The repertoire was sequenced with immunoSEQ multiplex PCR; TCRdb's copy has only in-frame clones and lacks some. The profile shows 250,000 or so clones, 87% of them singletons. What was sequenced was PBMCs or T cells enriched from blood (not recorded which). The receptor set was obtained from a man aged 25 to 40 who had recovered from COVID-19.

This clone has only one observation. The rearrangement links TRBV19 to TRBJ2-1; 11 positions match TRBD2. Germline V gene lookup returns CDR1 LNHDA and CDR2 SQIVND (reference sequence). Trimming at V came to 4 bases and at J to 8 bases, leaving 7 bases not matched to a gene. This CDR3 has 15 amino acids. The CDR3 here is CASSRGLAARDEQFF. CDR3 nucleotide sequence: TGTGCCAGTAGTAGGGGACTAGCGGCGCGAGATGAGCAGTTCTTC. Using reference TRBV19 and TRBJ2-1 for the parts outside the CDR3, the full variable domain is DGGITQSPKYLFRKEGQNVTLSCEQNLNHDAMYWYRQDPGQGLRLIYYSQIVNDFQKGDIAEGYSVSREKKESFPLTVTSAQKNPTAFYLCASSRGLAARDEQFFGPGTRLTVL.

This chain uses TRBV7-2 with TRBJ2-5; a weak D match, TRBD2 (5 bases). The CDR3 spans 15 residues. Trimming removed 1 base at V and 0 bases at J, with 9 bases between. Germline V gene sequence: CDR1 SGHTA, CDR2 FQGNSA. CDR3 loop: CASSLGWRDQETQYF. The CDR3, as DNA: TGTGCCAGCAGCTTAGGGTGGCGGGACCAAGAGACCCAGTACTTC.

In nucleotides, the CDR3 is TGTGCCTGGAGTGTTTCAGGGTATGAGCAGTTCTTC. Protein product: CAWSVSGYEQFF. The V and J genes are TRBV30 and TRBJ2-1, with D possibly matching TRBD1 (5 bases). CDR1 is GTSNPN, CDR2 SVGIG, per germline (reference sequence). Trimming removed 0 bases at V and 8 bases at J, with 8 bases between. CDR3 length: 12 residues.

The CDR3 region has the DNA TGTGCCAGCAGCTTGGCTCTAGCCTCGAATCATGCAGATACGCAGTATTTT. Its translation: CASSLALASNHADTQYF. The chain carries TRBV5-6 and TRBJ2-3; D might be TRBD2 (5 bases). Trimming took 0 bases from V and 4 from J, leaving 18 bases between them. This CDR3 has 17 residues. Germline lookup yields CDR1 SGHDT and CDR2 YYEEEE.

The chain recombines TRBV19 with TRBJ2-3; tentative D call: TRBD2 (6 bases). Germline assignment: CDR1 LNHDA and CDR2 SQIVND (reference sequence). The CDR3 extends over 16 amino acids. With 1 base removed from V and 0 bases from J, the gap between germline ends came to 11 bases. Written as DNA, the CDR3 is TGTGCCAGTAGTATAGCGGAGGGGTCAAGCACAGATACGCAGTATTTT. Its protein is CASSIAEGSSTDTQYF.